This record covers a single T cell receptor beta chain. Its antigen is not known. Germline V gene data show CDR1 as WSHSY and CDR2 as SAAADI. This CDR3 comprises 15 residues. V lost 6 bases to trimming and J lost 5 bases; unmatched junction nucleotides: 12. This specimen comes from a study of T cell responses to AZD1222 COVID-19 vaccine. Findings of the study overall: Distributed over spike, vaccine-associated CD4 TCRs predominated at 160-218 and 743-854. No repertoire was sampled before or during the peak T cell response, only after it. Regions left unmutated in variants are reportedly the target of nearly half of spike-specific TCRs. Among AZD1222 vaccinees, only 5 to 7 were seropositive at baseline.

Profiled with immunoSEQ multiplex PCR; TCRdb holds only in-frame clones, not every one. The sample lists around 70,000 clones, 65% to 80% occurring once. The material was peripheral blood, obtained on day 0 of AZD1222 vaccination. The chain combines TRBV10-2 with TRBJ1-2; TRBD1 agrees at 7 bases. The receptor comes from an adult in good health. The CDR3 coding sequence is TGCGCCAGCAGGGAACAGGGGAACTCAGAGTATGGCTACACCTTC. It encodes CASREQGNSEYGYTF.